The rows below give T cell receptor beta chains drawn from one sample of a study of vaccination effects on CD4 cells after COVID-19. These receptors have no known antigen. Profiling relied on immunoSEQ multiplex PCR, and the TCRdb table lists in-frame clones only, not all of them. The sample lists about 73,000 clones; 60% to 85% were seen once. Sequencing was performed on CD4+ T cells from PBMCs cultured with SARS-CoV-2 spike peptides, taken before COVID-19 vaccination. All receptors come from a human donor who received a COVID-19 vaccine. Each CDR3 is given with its conserved first and last residue.

cdr3_aa	v_call	j_call
CASSQSSGHGYTF	TRBV23-1	TRBJ1-2
CATSDSGPGGTNEKLFF	TRBV24-1	TRBJ1-4
CASSISGQGDYGYTF	TRBV19	TRBJ1-2
CASSPPGSGGIRSEAFF	TRBV18	TRBJ1-1
CATSDPERGGANVLTF	TRBV24-1	TRBJ2-6
CASSRDRSQNTEAFF	TRBV5-1	TRBJ1-1
CASSQDPGSGTQYF	TRBV3-1/TRBV3-2	TRBJ2-5
CASSLGHSDYGYTF	TRBV28	TRBJ1-2
CASSWTGANTEAFF	TRBV5-1	TRBJ1-1
CSAWWVTSTDTQYF	TRBV29-1	TRBJ2-3
CASSLDRQGIGYTF	TRBV5-1	TRBJ1-2